This T cell receptor (beta chain) was captured in a study of OX40 agonist ivuxolimab in advanced cancers. Study context: With ivuxolimab, an agonistic anti-OX40 (CD134) antibody, patients were treated. Patients in dose escalation had liver, melanoma, kidney or head and neck cancers.

CDR3 length: 13 amino acids. Germline CDR1 reads MNHNS; CDR2 reads SASEGT. V shed 4 bases and J shed 6 bases, with 10 bases lying between them. General study findings and limits: Near-lowest levels of clonal expansion characterized partial responders at 0.1-3.0 mg/kg.

This clone was counted ten times or more. As yet, its antigen is unknown. This table comes from immunoSEQ multiplex PCR, and its TCRdb copy is limited to in-frame clones, with some not included. The data show approximately 48,000 clones, with around 77% seen just once and 2% to 2.5% held by the top ten. The sequenced sample was CD4+ or CD8+ T cells sorted from blood, obtained in a trial of the OX40 agonist ivuxolimab. The chain combines TRBV6-1 with TRBJ2-4; no definite D call. The TCR was taken from an adult with an advanced solid tumor such as melanoma, head and neck, liver or kidney cancer. CDR3 nucleotides: TGTGCCAGCAGTGTGCGCCAAGGAAACATTCAGTACTTC. It encodes CASSVRQGNIQYF.